The present T cell receptor beta chain was sequenced within a study of early T cells in non-severe SARS-CoV-2 infection. A single record per CDR3 protein comes from TCRdb applying MiXCR to the 5' RACE reads. This sample has 90,000 or so distinct CDR3 sequences, with about 15% found just once. This clonotype came up many times. Germline-derived CDR1 and CDR2 are MGHRA and YSYEKL. The CDR3 covers 13 residues. V was clipped by 0 bases and J by 10 bases, with 10 bases between them. Sequencing was carried out using whole blood. This clonotype was sampled from an adult who was a healthcare worker with PCR-confirmed SARS-CoV-2 infection or an uninfected control (not recorded which). The chain carries TRBV4-1 and TRBJ2-1; TRBD2 might be the D (6 bases). Here the CDR3 DNA reads TGCGCCAGCAGCCAAGATTACCTAGCGGAGCAGTTCTTC. This encodes CASSQDYLAEQFF.